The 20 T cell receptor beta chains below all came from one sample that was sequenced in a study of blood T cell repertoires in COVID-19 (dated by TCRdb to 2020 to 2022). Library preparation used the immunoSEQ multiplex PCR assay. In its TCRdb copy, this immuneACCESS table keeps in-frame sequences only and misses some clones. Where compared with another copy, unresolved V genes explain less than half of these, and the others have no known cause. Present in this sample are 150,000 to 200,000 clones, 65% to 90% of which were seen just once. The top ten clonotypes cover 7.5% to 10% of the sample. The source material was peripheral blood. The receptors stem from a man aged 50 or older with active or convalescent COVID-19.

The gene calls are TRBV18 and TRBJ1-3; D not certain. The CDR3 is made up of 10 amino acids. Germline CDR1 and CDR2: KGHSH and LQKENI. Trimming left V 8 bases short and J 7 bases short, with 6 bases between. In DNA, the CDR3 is TGTGCCAGCCGGGAGAACACCATATATTTT. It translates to CASRENTIYF.

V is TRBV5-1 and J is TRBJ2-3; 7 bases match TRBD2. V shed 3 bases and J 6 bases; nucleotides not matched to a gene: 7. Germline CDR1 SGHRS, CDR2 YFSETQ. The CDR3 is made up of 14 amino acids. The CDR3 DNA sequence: TGCGCCAGCAGCTCCCGGGAGGTCCCCGATACGCAGTATTTT. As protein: CASSSREVPDTQYF.

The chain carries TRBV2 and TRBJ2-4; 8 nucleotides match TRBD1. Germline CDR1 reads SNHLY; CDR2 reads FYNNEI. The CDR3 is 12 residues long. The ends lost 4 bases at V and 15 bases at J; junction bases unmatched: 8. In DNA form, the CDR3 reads TGTGCCAGCAGTGCCAACCAGGGGGCATCGTACTTC. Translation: CASSANQGASYF.

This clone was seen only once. CDR3 residues: CASSPVQDTQYF. DNA of the CDR3: TGCGCCAGCAGCCCCGTACAAGATACGCAGTATTTT. V gene TRBV5-1 combines with J gene TRBJ2-3; D not resolved. The CDR3 runs 12 residues. With 4 bases removed from V and 5 bases from J, the gap between germline ends came to 8 bases. The germline V gene encodes CDR1 SGHRS and CDR2 YFSETQ.

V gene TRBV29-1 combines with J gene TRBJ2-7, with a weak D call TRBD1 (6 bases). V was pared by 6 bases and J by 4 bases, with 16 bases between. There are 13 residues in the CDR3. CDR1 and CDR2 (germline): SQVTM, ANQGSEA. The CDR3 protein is CSVLLGAKYEQYF. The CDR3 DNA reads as TGCAGCGTGCTACTGGGGGCTAAGTACGAGCAGTACTTC.

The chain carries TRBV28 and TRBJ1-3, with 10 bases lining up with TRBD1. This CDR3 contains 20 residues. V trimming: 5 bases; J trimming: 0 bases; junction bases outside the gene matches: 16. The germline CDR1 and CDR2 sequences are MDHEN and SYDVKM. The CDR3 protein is CASSPARTGGPTLSGNTIYF. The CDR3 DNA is TGTGCCAGCAGTCCAGCCCGGACAGGGGGTCCCACTCTCTCTGGAAACACCATATATTTT.

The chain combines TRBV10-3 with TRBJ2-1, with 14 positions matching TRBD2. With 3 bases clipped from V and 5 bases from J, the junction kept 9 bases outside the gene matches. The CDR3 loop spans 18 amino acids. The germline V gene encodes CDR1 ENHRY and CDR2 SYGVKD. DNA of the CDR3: TGTGCCATCAGTGATTTGACTAGCGGGAGGGCCGGGGACAATGAGCAGTTCTTC. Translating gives CAISDLTSGRAGDNEQFF.

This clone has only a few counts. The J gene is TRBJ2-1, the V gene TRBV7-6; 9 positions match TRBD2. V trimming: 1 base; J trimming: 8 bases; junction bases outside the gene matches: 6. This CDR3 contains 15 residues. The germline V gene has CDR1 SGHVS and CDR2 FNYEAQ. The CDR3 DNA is TGTGCCAGCAGCTTAGTCGGTAGCGGGGGTGATGAGCAGTTCTTC. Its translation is CASSLVGSGGDEQFF.

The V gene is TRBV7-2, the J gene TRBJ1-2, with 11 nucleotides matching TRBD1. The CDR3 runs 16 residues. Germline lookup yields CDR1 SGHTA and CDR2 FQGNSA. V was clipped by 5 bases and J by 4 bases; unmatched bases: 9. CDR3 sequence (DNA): TGTGCCAGCAGCCTTGTTGGACAGGGGGCTGTCTATGGCTACACCTTC. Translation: CASSLVGQGAVYGYTF.

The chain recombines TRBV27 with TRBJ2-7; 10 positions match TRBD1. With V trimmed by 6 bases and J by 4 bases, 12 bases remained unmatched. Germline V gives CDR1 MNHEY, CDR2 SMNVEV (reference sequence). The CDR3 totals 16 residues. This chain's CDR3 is CASRLKPGQGLYEQYF. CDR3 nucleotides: TGTGCCAGCAGGCTAAAACCGGGACAGGGGCTTTACGAGCAGTACTTC.

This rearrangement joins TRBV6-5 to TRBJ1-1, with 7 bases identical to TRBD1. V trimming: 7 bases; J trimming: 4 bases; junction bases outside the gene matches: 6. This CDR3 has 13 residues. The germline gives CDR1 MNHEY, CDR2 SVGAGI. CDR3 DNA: TGTGCCAGCACCCCGACAGGGTTCACTGAAGCTTTCTTT. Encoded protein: CASTPTGFTEAFF.

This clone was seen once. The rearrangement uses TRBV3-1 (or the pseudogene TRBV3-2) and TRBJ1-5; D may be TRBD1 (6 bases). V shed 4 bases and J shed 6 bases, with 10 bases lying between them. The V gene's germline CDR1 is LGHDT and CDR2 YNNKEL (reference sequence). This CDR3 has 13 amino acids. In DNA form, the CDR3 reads TGTGCCAGCAGCCTCCAACAGGGTCAGCCCCAGCATTTT. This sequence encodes CASSLQQGQPQHF.

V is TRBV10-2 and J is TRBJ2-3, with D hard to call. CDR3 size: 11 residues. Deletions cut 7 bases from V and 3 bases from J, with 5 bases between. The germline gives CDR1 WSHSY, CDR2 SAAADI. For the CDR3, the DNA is TGCGCCAGCACCCAGACAGATACGCAGTATTTT. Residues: CASTQTDTQYF.

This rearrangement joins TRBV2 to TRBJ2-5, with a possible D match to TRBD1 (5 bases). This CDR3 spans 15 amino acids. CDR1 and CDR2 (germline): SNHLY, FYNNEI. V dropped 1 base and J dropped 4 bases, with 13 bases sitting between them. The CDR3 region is CASSEGKYRPETQYF. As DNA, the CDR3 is TGTGCCAGCAGTGAAGGGAAGTACAGGCCAGAGACCCAGTACTTC.

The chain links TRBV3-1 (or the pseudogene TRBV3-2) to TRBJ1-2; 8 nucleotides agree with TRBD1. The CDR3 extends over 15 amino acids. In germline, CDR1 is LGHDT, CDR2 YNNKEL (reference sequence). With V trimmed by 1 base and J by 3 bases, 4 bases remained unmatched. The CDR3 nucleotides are TGTGCCAGCAGCCAAGGGACAGGGACGTACTATGGCTACACCTTC. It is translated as CASSQGTGTYYGYTF.

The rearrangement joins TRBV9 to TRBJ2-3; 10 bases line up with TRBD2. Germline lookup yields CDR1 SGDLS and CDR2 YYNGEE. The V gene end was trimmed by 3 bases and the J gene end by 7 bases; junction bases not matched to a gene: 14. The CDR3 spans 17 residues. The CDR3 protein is CASSATASGGPPNTQYF. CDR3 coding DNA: TGTGCCAGCAGCGCAACAGCTAGCGGGGGTCCCCCCAATACGCAGTATTTT. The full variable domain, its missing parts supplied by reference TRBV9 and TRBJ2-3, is DSGVTQTPKHLITATGQRVTLRCSPRSGDLSVYWYQQSLDQGLQFLIQYYNGEERAKGNILERFSAQQFPDLHSELNLSSLELGDSALYFCASSATASGGPPNTQYFGPGTRLTVL.

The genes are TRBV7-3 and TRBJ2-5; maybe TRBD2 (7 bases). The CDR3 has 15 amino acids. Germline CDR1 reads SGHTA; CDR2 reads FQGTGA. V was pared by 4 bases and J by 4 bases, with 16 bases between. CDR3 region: CASSSLGGQGETQYF. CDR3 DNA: TGTGCCAGCAGCTCCCTCGGGGGGCAAGGAGAGACCCAGTACTTC.

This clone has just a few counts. CDR3 residues: CASSSEATGFNYGYTF. CDR3 DNA sequence: TGTGCCAGCAGCTCGGAGGCAACAGGGTTTAACTATGGCTACACCTTC. The chain couples TRBV5-6 to TRBJ1-2; tentative D call: TRBD1 (6 bases). Germline V gives CDR1 SGHDT, CDR2 YYEEEE. Trimming removed 3 bases at V and 1 base at J, with 16 bases between. The CDR3 has 16 amino acids.

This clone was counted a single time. CDR3 sequence (DNA): TGTGCCAGCAGCTTAAATGGCGGCTATGGCTACACCTTC. It is translated as CASSLNGGYGYTF. The chain is built from TRBV7-3 and TRBJ1-2, with D unresolved. The CDR3 is 13 amino acids. Per germline, CDR1 SGHTA and CDR2 FQGTGA. Deletions cut 1 base from V and 4 bases from J, with 7 bases between. The full variable domain, its missing parts supplied by reference TRBV7-3 and TRBJ1-2, is GAGVSQTPSNKVTEKGKYVELRCDPISGHTALYWYRQSLGQGPEFLIYFQGTGAADDSGLPNDRFFAVRPEGSVSTLKIQRTERGDSAVYLCASSLNGGYGYTFGSGTRLTVV.

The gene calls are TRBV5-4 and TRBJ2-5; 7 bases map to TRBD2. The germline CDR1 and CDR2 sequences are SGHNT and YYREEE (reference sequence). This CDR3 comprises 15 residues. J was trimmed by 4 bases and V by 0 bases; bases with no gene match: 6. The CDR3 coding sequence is TGTGCCAGCAGCTTGGCGGGAGGCGGGGGAGAGACCCAGTACTTC. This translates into CASSLAGGGGETQYF.